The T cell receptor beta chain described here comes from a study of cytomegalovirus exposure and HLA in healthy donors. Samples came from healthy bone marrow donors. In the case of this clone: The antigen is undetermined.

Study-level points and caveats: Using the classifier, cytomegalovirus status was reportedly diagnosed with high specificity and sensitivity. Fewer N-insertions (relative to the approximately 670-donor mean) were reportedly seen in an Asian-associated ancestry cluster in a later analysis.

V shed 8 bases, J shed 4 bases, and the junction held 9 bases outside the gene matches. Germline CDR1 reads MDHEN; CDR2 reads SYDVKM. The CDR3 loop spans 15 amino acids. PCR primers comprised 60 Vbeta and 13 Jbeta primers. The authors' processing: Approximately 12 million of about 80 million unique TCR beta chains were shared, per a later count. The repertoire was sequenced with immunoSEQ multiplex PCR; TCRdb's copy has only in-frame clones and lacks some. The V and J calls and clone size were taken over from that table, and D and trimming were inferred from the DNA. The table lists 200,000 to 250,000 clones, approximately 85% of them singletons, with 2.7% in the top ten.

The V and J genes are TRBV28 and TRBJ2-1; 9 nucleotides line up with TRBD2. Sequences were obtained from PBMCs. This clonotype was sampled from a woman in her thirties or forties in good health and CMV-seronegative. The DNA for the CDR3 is TGTGCCAGCGGGGCGACTAGCGGACCATACAATGAGCAGTTCTTC. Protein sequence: CASGATSGPYNEQFF.